One sample yielded the 20 T cell receptor beta chains listed below, sequenced in a study of breast tumors, draining lymph nodes, adjacent tissues. TCRdb re-called the multiplex PCR reads through MiXCR, storing one row per CDR3 protein. The table lists about 20,000 distinct CDR3 sequences, around two fifths of them singletons. Sequences were obtained from breast tumor tissue. Source of these receptors: a female donor with breast cancer. Some clones in this sample may be carry-over from other donors' samples.

Within the sample, this clonotype is medium-sized. The V gene is TRBV20-1, the J gene TRBJ2-7; D not certain. CDR3 size: 14 residues. The ends were cut back, 1 base at V and 2 bases at J, with 12 bases in the middle. The germline CDR1 and CDR2 sequences are DFQATT and SNEGSKA (reference sequence). The chain's CDR3 is CSARGVDPTYEQYF. CDR3 nucleotide sequence: TGCAGTGCTAGAGGGGTGGACCCTACCTACGAGCAGTACTTC.

In regard to this clonotype: Lacking the conserved final phenylalanine or tryptophan, this CDR3 likely reflects a read error. The chain carries TRBV20-1 and TRBJ2-1; 16 bases line up with TRBD2. V lost 5 bases, J lost 12 bases, and 7 bases stayed unmatched. CDR1 is DFQATT and CDR2 is SNEGSKA in the germline V gene (reference sequence). The CDR3 is 14 amino acids. CDR3 bases: TGCAGTGCTCCCGGGACTAGCGGGAGGGATGGGCAGTTCATC. Translation gives CSAPGTSGRDGQFI.

This clonotype rates as medium-sized (0.01 to 0.1%). The chain combines TRBV7-8 with TRBJ2-1; D may be TRBD2 (5 bases). Germline V gene data show CDR1 as SGHVS and CDR2 as FQNEAQ. With 5 bases removed from V and 8 bases from J, the gap between germline ends came to 19 bases. The CDR3 has 15 amino acids. Written as DNA, the CDR3 is TGTGCCAGCAGCGAGACTCTGGGGAGAGCGGATGAGCAGTTCTTC. Protein sequence: CASSETLGRADEQFF.

This chain uses TRBV7-9 with TRBJ1-2, with 7 nucleotides matching TRBD1. The CDR3 has 20 residues. Germline trimming cut 3 bases from V and 1 base from J; bases unmatched to any gene: 20. CDR1 is SEHNR, CDR2 FQNEAQ, per germline (reference sequence). The CDR3 DNA is TGTGCCAGCAGCTTTGGGACAGACATTTCAGGGGATGGCCTTAACTATGGCTACACCTTC. It translates to CASSFGTDISGDGLNYGYTF.

This clonotype was observed once. The chain couples TRBV7-8 to TRBJ2-1; no definite D call. The CDR3 covers 14 residues. V was clipped by 0 bases and J by 15 bases, with 18 bases between them. From germline, CDR1 is SGHVS and CDR2 FQNEAQ. The CDR3 reads CASSLAGASNQRFF. Here the CDR3 DNA reads TGTGCCAGCAGCTTAGCGGGCGCGTCGAATCAGCGGTTCTTC.

This clonotype was seen repeatedly, ten times or more. The V gene is TRBV5-4, the J gene TRBJ1-4, with TRBD1 identical over 7 bases. V lost 4 bases and J lost 4; bases outside the gene matches: 7. Germline lookup yields CDR1 SGHNT and CDR2 YYREEE (reference sequence). The CDR3 runs to 15 residues. This chain's CDR3 is CASSENRGLNEKLFF. In DNA, the CDR3 is TGTGCCAGCAGCGAAAACAGGGGCCTTAATGAAAAACTGTTTTTT.

This clonotype counts as medium-sized (0.01 to 0.1%). This rearrangement joins TRBV30 to TRBJ2-3, with 10 bases aligning to TRBD1. The trim removed 4 bases at V and 6 bases at J, leaving 10 bases unmatched. Per the germline V gene, CDR1 is GTSNPN and CDR2 is SVGIG (reference sequence). The CDR3 is 15 amino acids. The CDR3 nucleotides read TGTGCCTGGATCAGGACAGGGGGACACAGTGATACGCAGTATTTT. Protein product: CAWIRTGGHSDTQYF.

V and J are TRBV25-1 and TRBJ2-1, with a weak D call TRBD1 (7 bases). The germline V gene encodes CDR1 MGHDK and CDR2 SYGVNS. Between the trimmed V and J ends, which lost 4 bases and 1 base, there was a span of 26 bases. The CDR3 extends over 20 amino acids. This chain's CDR3 is CASSARGRRESLISYNEQFF. The CDR3 nucleotides are TGTGCCAGCAGTGCTAGGGGGCGGCGGGAATCCCTTATTTCCTACAATGAGCAGTTCTTC.

This clonotype has a count of ten or more. V is TRBV19 and J is TRBJ2-5, with D tentatively TRBD1 (7 bases). Germline CDR1 and CDR2: LNHDA and SQIVND (reference sequence). This CDR3 contains 16 residues. V was clipped by 0 bases and J by 3 bases, with 14 bases between them. The CDR3 DNA reads as TGTGCCAGTAGTATAGAATGGGGCAGGGGGGAAGAGACCCAGTACTTC. Its translation: CASSIEWGRGEETQYF.

Comments on this clonotype: The germline gene is not matched at one end of the junction; a read error may be the cause. This rearrangement joins TRBV7-3 to TRBJ2-3; tentative D call: TRBD2 (6 bases). The CDR3 contains 15 residues. Germline CDR1 reads SGHTA; CDR2 reads FQGTGA. The DNA for the CDR3 is TGTGCCAGCAGCCGGCGGGACGGAGGCACGGATACGCAGTATTTC. It yields the protein CASSRRDGGTDTQYF.

This clonotype is medium-sized. The genes are TRBV6-5 and TRBJ2-7; D is ambiguous. The CDR3 totals 13 residues. From germline, CDR1 is MNHEY and CDR2 SVGAGI. Trimming took off 5 bases at V and 6 bases at J, with 14 bases between the two ends. This CDR3 is CASSQTPGREQYF. In DNA form, the CDR3 reads TGTGCCAGCAGTCAAACACCGGGCCGCGAGCAGTACTTC.

The chain couples TRBV6-4 to TRBJ2-3; 7 nucleotides match TRBD1. Germline V gene sequence: CDR1 MRHNA, CDR2 SNTAGT. V was pared by 4 bases and J by 10 bases, with 14 bases of the junction left unmatched. There are 15 residues in the CDR3. CDR3 in DNA: TGTGCCAGCAGTGCGACAGGGCTTGCACAGATCGCGCAGTATTTT. Its translation: CASSATGLAQIAQYF.

The V gene is TRBV20-1, the J gene TRBJ2-5; 8 positions match TRBD1. The V gene end was trimmed by 6 bases and the J gene end by 1 base; junction bases not matched to a gene: 16. The CDR3 extends over 17 amino acids. From germline, CDR1 is DFQATT and CDR2 SNEGSKA (reference sequence). The CDR3 here is CSAATVSTGAFQETQYF. DNA of the CDR3: TGCAGTGCCGCGACGGTATCGACAGGGGCTTTCCAAGAGACCCAGTACTTC.

This clonotype was detected many times. The chain combines TRBV6-2 or TRBV6-3 with TRBJ2-3, with D possibly TRBD2 on 6 matching bases. Trimming shortened V by 5 bases and J by 1 base, and 10 bases separated the two germline ends. The CDR3 extends over 14 amino acids. Germline V gene data show CDR1 as MNHEY and CDR2 as SVGEGT. For the CDR3, the DNA is TGTGCCAGCAGTGAGGGAGGCGGCACAGATACGCAGTATTTT. Protein: CASSEGGGTDTQYF.

This chain connects TRBV9 to TRBJ1-2; 9 bases are shared with TRBD1. The germline V gene has CDR1 SGDLS and CDR2 YYNGEE. The CDR3 length is 14 residues. The V segment lost 4 bases and the J segment 5 bases; nucleotides outside the gene matches: 6. The chain's CDR3 is CASSQGQGKYGYTF. CDR3 nucleotides: TGTGCCAGCAGCCAAGGACAGGGGAAGTATGGCTACACCTTC.

The chain couples TRBV7-6 to TRBJ2-5, with 8 nucleotides matching TRBD1. The CDR3 loop spans 15 amino acids. Losses at the gene ends were 5 bases for V and 2 bases for J; bases not matched to a gene: 7. In germline, CDR1 is SGHVS, CDR2 FNYEAQ. The CDR3 here is CASSPGTGAQETQYF. The CDR3 nucleotides are TGTGCCAGCAGCCCCGGGACAGGCGCTCAAGAGACCCAGTACTTC.

The CDR3 bases are TGCGCCAGCAGCTTGGCGGAGTCCTACAATGAGCAGTTCTTC. It yields the protein CASSLAESYNEQFF. The V call is TRBV5-1, the J call TRBJ2-1; unclear D gene. Trimming cost V 0 bases and J 1 base, with 5 bases left between them. The CDR3 sequence is 14 residues long. Germline-derived CDR1 and CDR2 are SGHRS and YFSETQ. The full variable domain, in which reference TRBV5-1 and TRBJ2-1 provide the parts outside the CDR3, is KAGVTQTPRYLIKTRGQQVTLSCSPISGHRSVSWYQQTPGQGLQFLFEYFSETQRNKGNFPGRFSGRQFSNSRSEMNVSTLELGDSALYLCASSLAESYNEQFFGPGTRLTVL.

The chain combines TRBV7-9 with TRBJ2-7, with TRBD2 as a possible D gene (5 bases). The CDR3 consists of 15 residues. V lost 4 bases, J lost 4 bases, and 17 bases lay in between. CDR1 and CDR2 from the germline V gene are SEHNR and FQNEAQ (reference sequence). The CDR3 nucleotides read TGTGCCAGCAGCTCTAAGGCCTCCGGGATGTACGAGCAGTACTTC. This codes for CASSSKASGMYEQYF.

On this clonotype itself: The junction differs from germline at one of its ends, possibly a read error. The chain is built from TRBV14 and TRBJ1-3; D gene uncertain. The CDR3 covers 16 residues. Germline assignment: CDR1 SGHDN and CDR2 FVKESK. CDR3 DNA sequence: TGTGCCAGTAGCCAAGATCCAGCCCGCTCTGGAAACACCATATATTTT. It yields the protein CASSQDPARSGNTIYF.

The sample holds many counts of this clonotype. Given the absence of the conserved phenylalanine or tryptophan at the CDR3 end, a read error is likely. The DNA is left out, because the CDR3 cannot be placed on it with certainty; the CDR3 is given as TCRdb lists it. This chain links TRBV13 with TRBJ2-6; the DNA was not compared with TRBD2, the D call given in the table. Ends included, the CDR3 has 8 residues. The germline V gene has CDR1 PRHDT and CDR2 FYEKMQ (reference sequence). The CDR3 is CASSLTTQ.